This entry lists 2 T cell receptor beta chains sequenced from one sample in a study of control samples from healthy donors and cancer patients. Clones were sequenced by immunoSEQ multiplex PCR, and TCRdb holds only the in-frame ones, with some missing. The sample holds 150,000 to 200,000 clones, roughly 88% seen once. Sequencing was performed on blood. The receptor set was obtained from a woman in her twenties or thirties in good health.

This chain uses TRBV21-1 with TRBJ2-7. TRBV21-1 is shown as a pseudogene. The CDR3 length is 16 residues. The CDR3 region has the DNA TGTGCCAGCAGCATGCCCGGGGCGGACTGGTCCTACGAGCAGTACTTC. This codes for CASSMPGADWSYEQYF.

This chain links TRBV19 with TRBJ1-1; 7 nucleotides match TRBD1. The germline CDR1 and CDR2 sequences are LNHDA and SQIVND (reference sequence). The CDR3 loop spans 16 amino acids. The junction had 17 bases not matched to a gene; V was cut back by 7 bases and J by 6 bases. CDR3 sequence: CASIQGGNFPRSEAFF. Here the CDR3 DNA reads TGTGCCAGTATCCAGGGGGGAAACTTTCCGAGGTCTGAAGCTTTCTTT.